Given below is one TCR beta chain in context. Its target is not known. This specimen belongs to a study of T cell responses to AZD1222 COVID-19 vaccine. Regarding the study as a whole: Clonal diversity was possibly underestimated, and white British individuals and females predominated among donors.

Libraries were prepared by immunoSEQ multiplex PCR; TCRdb keeps only in-frame clonotypes and omits some of them. Among some 90,000 clones, about 90% were seen once, and the ten largest hold roughly 5.6%. Germline CDR1 and CDR2: MDHEN and SYDVKM. This CDR3 is built from 13 residues. Trimming removed 3 bases from V and 12 bases from J; junction bases left unmatched: 9. The sequence came from an adult in good health. The specimen comprised peripheral blood, sampled on day 0 of MenACWY control vaccination. The chain joins TRBV28 to TRBJ1-2; 8 bases match TRBD1. CDR3 DNA: TGTGCCAGCAGTTTGTCGGGACAGGCGATAGACACCTTC. Its translation is CASSLSGQAIDTF.